This TCR beta chain was captured in a study of CD8+ T cells in alopecia areata. Whole-study results and caveats: Higher clonality was seen in lesional scalp than in normal scalp, especially in alopecia totalis/universalis.

Details on this clone: Its antigen is currently unknown. This specimen includes other DNA sequences encoding the same CDR3.

As the sequencing template, cDNA was produced by extracting RNA and reverse transcribing it. Sequencing was performed with immunoSEQ multiplex PCR; in TCRdb, only in-frame clones are kept and a portion is missing. The sample records fewer than 200,000 clones, approximately 52% being singletons. Trimming shortened V by 5 bases and J by 2 bases, and 9 bases separated the two germline ends. Germline V gene lookup returns CDR1 MNHEY and CDR2 SVGAGI. The CDR3 has 13 residues. The treatment: oral pan-JAK inhibitor, 5-10 mg twice daily. It was from alopecia areata patients that lesional scalp punch biopsies and peripheral blood were collected. Isolation of CD4+ and CD8+ T cells from PBMCs was achieved by sorting.

The clonotype comes from a human donor with alopecia areata. Sequences were derived from CD4+ T cells sorted from blood, sampled at approximately week 61, from a patient treated with tofacitinib. This rearrangement joins TRBV6-5 to TRBJ1-2; perhaps TRBD1 as D (6 bases). CDR3 sequence: CASSPGANYGYTF. The CDR3, as DNA: TGTGCCAGCAGTCCAGGGGCCAACTATGGCTACACCTTC.